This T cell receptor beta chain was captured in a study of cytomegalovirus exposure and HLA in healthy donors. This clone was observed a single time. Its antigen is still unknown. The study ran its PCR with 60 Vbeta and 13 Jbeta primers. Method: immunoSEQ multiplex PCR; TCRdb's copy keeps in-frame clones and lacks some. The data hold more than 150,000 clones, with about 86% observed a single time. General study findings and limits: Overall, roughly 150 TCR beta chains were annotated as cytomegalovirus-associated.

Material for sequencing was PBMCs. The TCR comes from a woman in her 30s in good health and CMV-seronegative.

CDR3 region: CASSPTTGWDQETQYF. The CDR3 DNA follows: TGTGCCAGCAGTCCTACGACAGGGTGGGATCAAGAGACCCAGTACTTC. The chain links TRBV7-9 to TRBJ2-5, with 7 bases aligning to TRBD1. The length of the CDR3 is 16 residues. Germline lookup yields CDR1 SEHNR and CDR2 FQNEAQ (reference sequence). J was trimmed by 2 bases and V by 6 bases; bases with no gene match: 12.